The clone carrying this T cell receptor (beta chain) was seen a handful of times. The data derive from a study of cytomegalovirus exposure and HLA in healthy donors. PCR primers comprised 60 Vbeta and 13 Jbeta primers. The table came from immunoSEQ multiplex PCR; TCRdb's copy has only in-frame clones and leaves some out. The profile shows 160,000 or so clones, 60% to 80% of them singletons. CDR3 length: 17 amino acids. The junction had 13 bases not matched to a gene; V was cut back by 4 bases and J by 3 bases. From germline, CDR1 is SGHRS and CDR2 YFSETQ. The chain has TRBV5-1 and TRBJ2-5; 9 bases agree with TRBD1. Sample: PBMCs. This receptor was taken from a man aged 40-49 years in good health and CMV-seropositive. Here the CDR3 DNA reads TGCGCCAGCAGCGGGACAGGGAGAGTAGGGTGGGAAGAGACCCAGTACTTC. Translation gives CASSGTGRVGWEETQYF.